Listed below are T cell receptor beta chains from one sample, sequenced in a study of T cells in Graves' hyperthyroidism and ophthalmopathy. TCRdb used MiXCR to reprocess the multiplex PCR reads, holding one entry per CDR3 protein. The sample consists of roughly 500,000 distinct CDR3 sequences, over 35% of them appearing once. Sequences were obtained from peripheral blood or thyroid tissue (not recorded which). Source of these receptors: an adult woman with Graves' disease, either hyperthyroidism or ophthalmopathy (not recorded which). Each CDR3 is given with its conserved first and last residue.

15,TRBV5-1,CASSLSHRLDTEAFF
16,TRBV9,CASSVSWDRNNEKLFF
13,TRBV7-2,CASSFKQGETQYF
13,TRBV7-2,CASSLARVYEQYF
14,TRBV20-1,CSAGSRGVDQPQHF
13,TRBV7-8,CASSLAGSGELFF
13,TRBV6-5,CASSLRSGRELFF
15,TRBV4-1,CASSPDGQYQETQYF
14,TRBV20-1,CSADSGRNSYEQYF
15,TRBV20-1,CSATPGTGGPYEQYF
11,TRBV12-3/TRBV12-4,CASVGNQPQHF
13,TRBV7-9,CASSMTGPYEQYF
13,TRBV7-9,CASIARVGTEAFF
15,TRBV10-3,CATSDGQGKNTEAFF
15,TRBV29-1,CSVNAGTSGDYEQYF
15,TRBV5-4,CASSLGQAGQETQYF
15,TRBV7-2,CASSPRQGFGTEAFF
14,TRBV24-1,CATSDAGQQETQYF
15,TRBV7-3,CASSSSSTANTEAFF
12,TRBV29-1,CSAHTRGTEAFF
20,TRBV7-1,CASSSYTPLPGQGASGELFF
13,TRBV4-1,CASSQVGLYGYTF
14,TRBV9,CASSVGQADQPQHF
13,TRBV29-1,CSVERGDQETQYF